This T cell receptor (beta chain) originates from a study of cytomegalovirus exposure and HLA in healthy donors. Findings and caveats of the study: Among the CMV-associated chains, three were confirmed in vitro as specific for CMV antigens.

This clone turned up a few times. Its antigen is unidentified. The PCR had 60 Vbeta and 13 Jbeta primers. Produced via immunoSEQ multiplex PCR; TCRdb's table is partial and in-frame only. The profile shows 140,000 to 150,000 clones, roughly four fifths of them singletons. CDR3 length: 15 amino acids. Trimming left V 1 base short and J 1 base short, with 8 bases between. Germline V CDR1 and CDR2: SGHRS, YFSETQ. This TCR derives from a man aged 25-45 years in good health and CMV-seronegative. The V call is TRBV5-1, the J call TRBJ2-2; the D is unclear. The sample comprised PBMCs. The CDR3 is CASSLTLLNTGELFF. As DNA, the CDR3 is TGCGCCAGCAGCTTGACTCTCCTGAACACCGGGGAGCTGTTTTTT.